This T cell receptor (beta chain) was identified in a study of blood T cell repertoires in COVID-19. Study background: T cells, B-cell-depleted T cells, or PBMCs supplied cDNA or gDNA.

As handled by the study authors: Amplification with reference gene primers provided the estimates of nucleated cell counts. Data came from immunoSEQ multiplex PCR; TCRdb stores just in-frame clones and leaves some out. V and J calls and clone size are given by that table; D and trimming were obtained from the DNA. Altogether 80,000 or so clones are present, over 65% being singletons, with the ten largest covering less than 7.5%. Per the germline V gene, CDR1 is MNHEY and CDR2 is SMNVEV (reference sequence). Trimming removed 4 bases from V and 4 bases from J; junction bases left unmatched: 10. The CDR3 contains 16 residues.

This receptor was taken from a man aged 50 to 60 with active or convalescent COVID-19. Sequencing input: peripheral blood. The chain recombines TRBV27 with TRBJ2-5; 9 bases fit TRBD1. CDR3 bases: TGTGCCAGCAGTTCCCTAGGACAGGGGTTGGGAGAGACCCAGTACTTC. This translates into CASSSLGQGLGETQYF.